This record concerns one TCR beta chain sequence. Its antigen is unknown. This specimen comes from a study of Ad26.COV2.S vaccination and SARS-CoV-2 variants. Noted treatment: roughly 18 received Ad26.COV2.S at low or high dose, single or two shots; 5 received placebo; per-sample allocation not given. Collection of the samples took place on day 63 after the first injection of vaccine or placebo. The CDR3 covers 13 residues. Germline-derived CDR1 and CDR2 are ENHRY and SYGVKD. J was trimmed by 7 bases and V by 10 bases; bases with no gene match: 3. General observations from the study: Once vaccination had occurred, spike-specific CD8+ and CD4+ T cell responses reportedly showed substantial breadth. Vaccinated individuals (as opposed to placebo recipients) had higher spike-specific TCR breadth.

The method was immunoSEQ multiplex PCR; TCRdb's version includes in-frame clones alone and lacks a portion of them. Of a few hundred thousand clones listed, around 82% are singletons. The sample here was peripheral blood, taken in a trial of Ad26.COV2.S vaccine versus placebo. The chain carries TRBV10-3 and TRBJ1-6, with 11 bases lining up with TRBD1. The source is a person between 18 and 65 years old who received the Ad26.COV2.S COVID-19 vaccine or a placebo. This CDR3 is CATGQGANSPLHF. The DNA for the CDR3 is TGTGCCACCGGACAGGGGGCGAATTCACCCCTCCACTTT.